These 10 T cell receptor beta chains originate from one sample sequenced in a study of T cells in Graves' hyperthyroidism and ophthalmopathy. It was RNA transcripts that yielded the amplified TCR beta CDR3 regions. The HTBI primer set served for first-round RT-PCR of the TCR CDR3. TCRdb itself ran the multiplex PCR reads through MiXCR, one entry per CDR3 protein. This sample carries about 210,000 distinct CDR3 sequences, approximately 17% of them seen once, and the ten largest clones take under 65%. The sample was blood. The receptors come from a man aged 50-59 years with Graves' hyperthyroidism.

This CDR3 reads CSARDPPGTGRDNEQFF. The CDR3 DNA reads as TGCAGTGCTAGAGATCCCCCCGGGACTGGGAGGGACAATGAGCAGTTCTTC. The chain is built from TRBV20-1 and TRBJ2-1; 7 nucleotides match TRBD2. Germline assignment: CDR1 DFQATT and CDR2 SNEGSKA (reference sequence). This CDR3 is built from 17 residues. Losses at the gene ends were 0 bases for V and 5 bases for J; bases not matched to a gene: 13.

The chain carries TRBV5-6 and TRBJ2-5; 7 nucleotides line up with TRBD1. Trimming cost V 4 bases and J 5 bases; bases outside gene matches: 5. Germline CDR1 is SGHDT and CDR2 is YYEEEE. The CDR3 extends over 13 amino acids. The CDR3 nucleotides are TGTGCCAGCAGCCCACCCAGGGGGGAGACCCAGTACTTC. Its protein is CASSPPRGETQYF.

This clonotype was counted many times. The chain has TRBV20-1 and TRBJ2-1; a possible D gene is TRBD2 (5 bases). Trimming removed 3 bases at V and 4 bases at J, with 19 bases between. Germline V gene data show CDR1 as DFQATT and CDR2 as SNEGSKA (reference sequence). There are 16 residues in the CDR3. The CDR3 loop reads CSARVRDRREYNEQFF. The CDR3 region has the DNA TGCAGTGCTAGGGTGAGGGATCGGAGAGAGTACAATGAGCAGTTCTTC.

In its sample, this clonotype was seen many times. J is TRBJ2-1 and V is TRBV20-1; tentative D call: TRBD2 (5 bases). CDR3 length: 13 residues. V was pared by 5 bases and J by 6 bases, with 14 bases between. CDR1 and CDR2 from the germline V gene are DFQATT and SNEGSKA (reference sequence). The chain's CDR3 is CSAGLDASNEQFF. The DNA for the CDR3 is TGCAGTGCTGGACTCGACGCAAGCAATGAGCAGTTCTTC.

This clonotype was detected only a few times. This could be a read error, since a much larger clone is one nucleotide away. The CDR3 protein is CAWRVTPNQPQHF. CDR3 in DNA: TGTGCCTGGCGTGTCACACCAAATCAGCCCCAGCATTTT. V gene TRBV30 combines with J gene TRBJ1-5; D not resolved. CDR1 GTSNPN and CDR2 SVGIG come from the germline V gene (reference sequence). This CDR3 comprises 13 residues. Using reference TRBV30 and TRBJ1-5 for the parts outside the CDR3, the full variable domain is SQTIHQWPATLVQPVGSPLSLECTVEGTSNPNLYWYRQAAGRGLQLLFYSVGIGQISSEVPQNLSASRPQDRQFILSSKKLLLSDSGFYLCAWRVTPNQPQHFGDGTRLSIL.

This clonotype was recorded many times. The V gene is TRBV28, the J gene TRBJ2-5; TRBD1 is a possible D gene (6 bases). The CDR3 is made up of 14 amino acids. Germline CDR1 MDHEN, CDR2 SYDVKM. V lost 5 bases and J lost 5, with 15 bases in between. The CDR3 DNA is TGTGCCAGCAGTCCCCACGACAGGTTGGAGACCCAGTACTTC. Residues: CASSPHDRLETQYF.

CDR3 nucleotides: TGTGCCAGCAGCCCGTCAGGGGGCCAGCCCCAGCATTTT. Encoded protein: CASSPSGGQPQHF. The chain has TRBV5-4 and TRBJ1-5; the match to TRBD1 covers 8 bases. Per germline, CDR1 SGHNT and CDR2 YYREEE (reference sequence). J was trimmed by 7 bases and V by 4 bases; bases with no gene match: 4. This CDR3 region has 13 residues.

This CDR3 reads CASSYGRDGNQPQHF. For the CDR3, the DNA is TGTGCCAGCAGTTACGGACGGGATGGCAATCAGCCCCAGCATTTT. The chain links TRBV6-4 to TRBJ1-5; no clear D. Trimming pared 5 bases from V and 2 bases from J, leaving 13 bases between. Germline CDR1 and CDR2: MRHNA and SNTAGT. The CDR3 runs 15 residues.

The genes are TRBV5-8 and TRBJ2-7; the D gene is possibly TRBD2 (5 bases). V dropped 4 bases and J dropped 3 bases, with 11 bases sitting between them. The germline CDR1 and CDR2 sequences are SGHTS and YDEGEE. CDR3 length: 13 residues. The chain's CDR3 is CASSLRVHYEQYF. DNA for the CDR3: TGTGCCAGCAGCCTGCGGGTTCACTACGAGCAGTACTTC.

The rearrangement joins TRBV5-6 to TRBJ2-5, with D perhaps being TRBD1 or TRBD2 (6 bases each). Germline loops: CDR1 SGHDT, CDR2 YYEEEE. The CDR3 is made up of 14 amino acids. V was shortened by 5 bases and J by 5 bases, with 16 bases between the two germline ends. The CDR3 sequence: CASRYKGGGETQYF. CDR3 coding DNA: TGTGCCAGCAGATACAAGGGGGGTGGCGAGACCCAGTACTTC. Variable domain in full (rest from reference TRBV5-6 and TRBJ2-5): DAGVTQSPTHLIKTRGQQVTLRCSPKSGHDTVSWYQQALGQGPQFIFQYYEEEERQRGNFPDRFSGHQFPNYSSELNVNALLLGDSALYLCASRYKGGGETQYFGPGTRLLVL.